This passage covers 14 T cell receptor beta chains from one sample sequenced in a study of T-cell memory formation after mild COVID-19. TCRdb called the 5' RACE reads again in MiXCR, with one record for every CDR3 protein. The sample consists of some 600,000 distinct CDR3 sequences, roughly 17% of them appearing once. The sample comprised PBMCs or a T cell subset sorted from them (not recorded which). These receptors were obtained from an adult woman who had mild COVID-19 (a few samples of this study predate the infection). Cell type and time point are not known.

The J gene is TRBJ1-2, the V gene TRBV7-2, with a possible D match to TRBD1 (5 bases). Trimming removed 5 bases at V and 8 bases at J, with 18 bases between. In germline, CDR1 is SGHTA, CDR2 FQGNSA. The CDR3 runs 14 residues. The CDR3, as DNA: TGTGCCAGCAGCCCGGGGACGGCTGTGCGCGGCTACACCTTC. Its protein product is CASSPGTAVRGYTF.

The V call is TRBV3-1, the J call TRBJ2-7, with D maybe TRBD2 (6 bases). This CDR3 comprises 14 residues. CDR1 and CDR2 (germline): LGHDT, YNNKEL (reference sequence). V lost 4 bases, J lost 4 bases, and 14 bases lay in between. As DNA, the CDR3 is TGTGCCAGCAGCCCGGCGGGGTTCGCTTACGAGCAGTACTTC. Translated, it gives CASSPAGFAYEQYF.

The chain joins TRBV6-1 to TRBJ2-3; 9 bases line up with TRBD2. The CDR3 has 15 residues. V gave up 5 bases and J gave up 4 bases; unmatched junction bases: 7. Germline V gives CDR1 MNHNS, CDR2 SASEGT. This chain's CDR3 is CASSSSSGSADTQYF. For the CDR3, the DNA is TGTGCCAGCAGTTCTAGTAGCGGGAGCGCAGATACGCAGTATTTT.

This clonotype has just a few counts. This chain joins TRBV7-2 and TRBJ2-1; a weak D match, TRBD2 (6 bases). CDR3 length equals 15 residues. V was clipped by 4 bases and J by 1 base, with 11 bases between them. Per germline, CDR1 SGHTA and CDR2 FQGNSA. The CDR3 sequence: CASSSTRGSYNEQFF. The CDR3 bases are TGTGCCAGCAGCTCGACCCGGGGGTCCTACAATGAGCAGTTCTTC. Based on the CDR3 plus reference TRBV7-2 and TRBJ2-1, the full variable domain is GAGVSQSPSNKVTEKGKDVELRCDPISGHTALYWYRQSLGQGLEFLIYFQGNSAPDKSGLPSDRFSAERTGGSVSTLTIQRTQQEDSAVYLCASSSTRGSYNEQFFGPGTRLTVL.

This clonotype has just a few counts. CDR3 sequence (DNA): TGTGCCAGCAGTTCCCCCCGGGACACCGAGGAGGCTAGCACAGATACGCAGTATTTT. Its translation is CASSSPRDTEEASTDTQYF. V gene TRBV6-2 or TRBV6-3 combines with J gene TRBJ2-3, with D maybe TRBD1 (6 bases). CDR1 and CDR2 (germline): MNHEY, SVGEGT. V gave up 4 bases and J gave up 0 bases, with 23 bases separating them. The CDR3 has 19 amino acids.

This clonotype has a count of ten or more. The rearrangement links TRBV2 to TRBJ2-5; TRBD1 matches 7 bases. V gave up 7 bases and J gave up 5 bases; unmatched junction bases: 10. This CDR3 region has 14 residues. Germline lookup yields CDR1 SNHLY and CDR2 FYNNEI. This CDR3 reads CASTAPTGWETQYF. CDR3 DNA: TGTGCCAGCACCGCCCCGACAGGGTGGGAGACCCAGTACTTC.

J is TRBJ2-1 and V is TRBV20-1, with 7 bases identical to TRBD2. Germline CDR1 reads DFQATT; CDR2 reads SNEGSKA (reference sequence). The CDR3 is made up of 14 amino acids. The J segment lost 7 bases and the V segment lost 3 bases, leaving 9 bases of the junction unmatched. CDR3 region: CSARTPGGRNEQFF. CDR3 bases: TGCAGTGCTAGGACGCCGGGAGGTAGAAATGAGCAGTTCTTC.

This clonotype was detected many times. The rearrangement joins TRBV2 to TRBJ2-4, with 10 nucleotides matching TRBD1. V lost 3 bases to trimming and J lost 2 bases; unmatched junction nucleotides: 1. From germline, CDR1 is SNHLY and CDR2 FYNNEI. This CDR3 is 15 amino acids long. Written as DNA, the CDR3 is TGTGCCAGCAGTGAGGACAGGGGGACCAAAAACATTCAGTACTTC. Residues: CASSEDRGTKNIQYF. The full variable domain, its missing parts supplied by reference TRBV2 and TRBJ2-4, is EPEVTQTPSHQVTQMGQEVILRCVPISNHLYFYWYRQILGQKVEFLVSFYNNEISEKSEIFDDQFSVERPDGSNFTLKIRSTKLEDSAMYFCASSEDRGTKNIQYFGAGTRLSVL.

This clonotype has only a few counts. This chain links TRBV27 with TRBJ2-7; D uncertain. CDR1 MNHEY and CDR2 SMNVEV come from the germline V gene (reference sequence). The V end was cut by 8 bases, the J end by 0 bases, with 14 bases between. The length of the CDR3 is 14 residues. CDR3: CASSPRQISYEQYF. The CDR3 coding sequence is TGTGCCAGCTCCCCCCGGCAGATCTCCTACGAGCAGTACTTC.

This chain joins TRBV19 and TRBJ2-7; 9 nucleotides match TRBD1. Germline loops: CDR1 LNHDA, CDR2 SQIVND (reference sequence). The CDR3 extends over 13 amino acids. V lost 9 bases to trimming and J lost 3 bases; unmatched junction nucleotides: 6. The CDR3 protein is CASGQGRYYEQYF. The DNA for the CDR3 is TGTGCCAGCGGACAGGGGAGATACTACGAGCAGTACTTC.

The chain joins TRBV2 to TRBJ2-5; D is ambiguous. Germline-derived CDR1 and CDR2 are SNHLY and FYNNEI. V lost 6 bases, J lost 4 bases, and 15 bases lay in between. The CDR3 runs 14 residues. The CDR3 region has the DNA TGTGCCAGCAGCCCTTGGGGAAACTCAGAGACCCAGTACTTC. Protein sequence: CASSPWGNSETQYF.

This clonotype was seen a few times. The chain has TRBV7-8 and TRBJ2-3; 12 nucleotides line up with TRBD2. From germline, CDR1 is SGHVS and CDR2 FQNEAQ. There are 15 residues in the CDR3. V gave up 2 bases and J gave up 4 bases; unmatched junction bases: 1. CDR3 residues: CASSLLAGGSDTQYF. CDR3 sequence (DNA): TGTGCCAGCAGCTTACTAGCGGGGGGGTCAGATACGCAGTATTTT. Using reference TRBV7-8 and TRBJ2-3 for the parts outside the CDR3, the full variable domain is GAGVSQSPRYKVAKRGQDVALRCDPISGHVSLFWYQQALGQGPEFLTYFQNEAQLDKSGLPSDRFFAERPEGSVSTLKIQRTQQEDSAVYLCASSLLAGGSDTQYFGPGTRLTVL.

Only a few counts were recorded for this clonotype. For the CDR3, the DNA is TGTGCCAGCAGCCAACTCGCCGGACTAGCGGATGCCTACGAGCAGTACTTC. This translates into CASSQLAGLADAYEQYF. The rearrangement links TRBV4-2 to TRBJ2-7; 10 bases fit TRBD2. V lost 2 bases, J lost 2 bases, and 9 bases stayed unmatched. CDR1 is LGHNA and CDR2 is YNFKEQ in the germline V gene. The length of the CDR3 is 17 residues.

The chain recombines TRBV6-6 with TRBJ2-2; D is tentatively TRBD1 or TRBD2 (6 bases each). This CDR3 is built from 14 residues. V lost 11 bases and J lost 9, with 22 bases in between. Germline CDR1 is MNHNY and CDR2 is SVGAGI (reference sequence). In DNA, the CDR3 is TGTGCCGGGGGGCCTATAGAACAAGGCCGGGAGCTGTTTTTT. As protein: CAGGPIEQGRELFF.